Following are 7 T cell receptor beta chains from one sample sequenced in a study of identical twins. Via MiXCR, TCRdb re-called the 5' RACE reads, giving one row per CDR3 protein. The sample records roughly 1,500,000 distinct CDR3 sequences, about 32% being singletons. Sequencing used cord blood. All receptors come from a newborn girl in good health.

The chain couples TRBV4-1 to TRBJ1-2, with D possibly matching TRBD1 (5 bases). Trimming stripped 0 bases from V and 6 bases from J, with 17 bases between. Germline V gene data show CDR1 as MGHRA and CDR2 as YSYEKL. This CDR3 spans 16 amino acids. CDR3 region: CASSQDWDTGGDGYTF. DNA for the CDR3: TGCGCCAGCAGCCAAGATTGGGATACGGGAGGGGATGGCTACACCTTC.

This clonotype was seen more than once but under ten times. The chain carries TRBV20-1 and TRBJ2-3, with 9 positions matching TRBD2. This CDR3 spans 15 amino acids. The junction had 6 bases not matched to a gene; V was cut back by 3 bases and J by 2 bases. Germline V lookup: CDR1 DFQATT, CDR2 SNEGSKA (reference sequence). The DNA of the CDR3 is TGCAGTGCTAGGTTCCCGGGACTAGCCACAGATACGCAGTATTTT. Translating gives CSARFPGLATDTQYF.

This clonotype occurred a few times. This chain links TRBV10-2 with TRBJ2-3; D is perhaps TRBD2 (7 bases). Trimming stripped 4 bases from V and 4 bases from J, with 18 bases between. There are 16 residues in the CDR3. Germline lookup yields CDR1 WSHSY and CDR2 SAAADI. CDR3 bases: TGCGCCAGCAGTGTCTGGTTCGGGGGGCGGTCAGATACGCAGTATTTT. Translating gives CASSVWFGGRSDTQYF.

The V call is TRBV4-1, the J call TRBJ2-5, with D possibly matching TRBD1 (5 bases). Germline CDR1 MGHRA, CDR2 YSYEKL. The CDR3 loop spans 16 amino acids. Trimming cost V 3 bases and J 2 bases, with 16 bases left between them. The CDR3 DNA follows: TGCGCCAGCAGCCAGTCCTGGGGCAGGGCACAAGAGACCCAGTACTTC. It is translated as CASSQSWGRAQETQYF.

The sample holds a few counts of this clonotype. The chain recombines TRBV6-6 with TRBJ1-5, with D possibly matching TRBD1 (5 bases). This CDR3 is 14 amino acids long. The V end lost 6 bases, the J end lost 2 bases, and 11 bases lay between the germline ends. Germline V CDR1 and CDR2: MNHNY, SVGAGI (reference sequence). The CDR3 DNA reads TGTGCCAGCAGCAAGCTCAGGGGCAATCAGCCCCAGCATTTT. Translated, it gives CASSKLRGNQPQHF.

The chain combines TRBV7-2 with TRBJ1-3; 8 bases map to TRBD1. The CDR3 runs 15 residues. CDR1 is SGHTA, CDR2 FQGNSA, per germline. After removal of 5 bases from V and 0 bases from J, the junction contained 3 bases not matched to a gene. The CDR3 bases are TGTGCCAGCAGCGCAACAGGGGGCTCTGGAAACACCATATATTTT. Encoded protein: CASSATGGSGNTIYF.

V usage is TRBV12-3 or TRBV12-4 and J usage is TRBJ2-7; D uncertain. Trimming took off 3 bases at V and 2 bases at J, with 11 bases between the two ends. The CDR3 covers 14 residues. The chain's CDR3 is CASSFRRMAYEQYF. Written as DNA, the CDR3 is TGTGCCAGCAGTTTCCGACGGATGGCCTACGAGCAGTACTTC.